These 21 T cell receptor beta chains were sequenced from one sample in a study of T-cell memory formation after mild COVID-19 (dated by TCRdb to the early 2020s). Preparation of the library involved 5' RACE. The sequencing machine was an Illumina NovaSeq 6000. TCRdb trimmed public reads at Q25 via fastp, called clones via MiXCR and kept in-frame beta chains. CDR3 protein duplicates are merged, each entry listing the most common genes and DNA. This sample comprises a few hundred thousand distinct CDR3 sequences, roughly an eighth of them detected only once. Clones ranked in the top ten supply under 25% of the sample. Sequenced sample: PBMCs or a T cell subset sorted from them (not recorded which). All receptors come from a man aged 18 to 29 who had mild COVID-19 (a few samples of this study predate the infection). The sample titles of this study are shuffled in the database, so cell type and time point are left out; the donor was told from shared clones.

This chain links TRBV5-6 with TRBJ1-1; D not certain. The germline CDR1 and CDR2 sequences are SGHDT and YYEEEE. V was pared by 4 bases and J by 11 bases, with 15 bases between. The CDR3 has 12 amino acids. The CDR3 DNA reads TGTGCCAGCAGCCGCACCGGACGTAGGGCTTTCTTT. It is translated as CASSRTGRRAFF.

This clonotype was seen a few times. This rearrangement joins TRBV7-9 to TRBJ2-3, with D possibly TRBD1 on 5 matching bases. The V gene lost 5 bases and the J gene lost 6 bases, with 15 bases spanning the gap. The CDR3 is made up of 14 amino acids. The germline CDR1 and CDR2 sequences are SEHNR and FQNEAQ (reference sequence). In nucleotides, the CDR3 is TGTGCCAGCAGCCCCACAGGTATCAGGGATACGCAGTATTTT. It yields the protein CASSPTGIRDTQYF. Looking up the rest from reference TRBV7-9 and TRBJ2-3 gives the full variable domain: DTGVSQNPRHKITKRGQNVTFRCDPISEHNRLYWYRQTLGQGPEFLTYFQNEAQLEKSRLLSDRFSAERPKGSFSTLEIQRTEQGDSAMYLCASSPTGIRDTQYFGPGTRLTVL.

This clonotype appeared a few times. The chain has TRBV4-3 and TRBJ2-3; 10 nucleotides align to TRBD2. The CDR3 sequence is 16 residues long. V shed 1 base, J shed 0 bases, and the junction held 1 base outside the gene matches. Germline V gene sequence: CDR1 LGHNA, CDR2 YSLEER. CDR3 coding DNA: TGCGCCAGCAGCCAAGTACTAGCGGGGAGCACAGATACGCAGTATTTT. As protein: CASSQVLAGSTDTQYF.

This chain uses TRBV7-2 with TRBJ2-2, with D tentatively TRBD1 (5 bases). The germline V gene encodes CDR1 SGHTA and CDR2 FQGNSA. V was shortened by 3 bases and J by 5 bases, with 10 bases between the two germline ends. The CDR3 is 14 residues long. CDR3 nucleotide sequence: TGTGCCAGCAGCTTTGAATCAGGGACCGGGGAGCTGTTTTTT. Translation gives CASSFESGTGELFF.

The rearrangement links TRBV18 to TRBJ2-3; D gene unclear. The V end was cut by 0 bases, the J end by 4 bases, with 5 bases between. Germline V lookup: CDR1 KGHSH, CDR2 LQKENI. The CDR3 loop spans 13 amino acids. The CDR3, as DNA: TGTGCCAGCTCACCACCGATGGCAGATACGCAGTATTTT. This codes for CASSPPMADTQYF.

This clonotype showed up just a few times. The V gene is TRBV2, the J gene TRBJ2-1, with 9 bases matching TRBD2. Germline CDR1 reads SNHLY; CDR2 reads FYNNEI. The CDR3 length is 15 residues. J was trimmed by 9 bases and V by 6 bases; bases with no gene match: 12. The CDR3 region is CASSGGRGGGSEQFF. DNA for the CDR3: TGTGCCAGCAGCGGAGGGCGGGGGGGCGGTAGTGAGCAGTTCTTC. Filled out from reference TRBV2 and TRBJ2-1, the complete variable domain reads EPEVTQTPSHQVTQMGQEVILRCVPISNHLYFYWYRQILGQKVEFLVSFYNNEISEKSEIFDDQFSVERPDGSNFTLKIRSTKLEDSAMYFCASSGGRGGGSEQFFGPGTRLTVL.

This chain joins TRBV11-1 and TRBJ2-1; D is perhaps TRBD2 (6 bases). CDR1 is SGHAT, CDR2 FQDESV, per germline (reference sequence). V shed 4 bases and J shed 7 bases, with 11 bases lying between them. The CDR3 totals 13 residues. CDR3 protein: CASSSGLQNEQFF. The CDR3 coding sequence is TGTGCCAGCAGCTCGGGACTGCAGAATGAGCAGTTCTTC. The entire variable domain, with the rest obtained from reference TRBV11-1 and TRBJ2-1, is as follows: EAEVAQSPRYKITEKSQAVAFWCDPISGHATLYWYRQILGQGPELLVQFQDESVVDDSQLPKDRFSAERLKGVDSTLKIQPAELGDSAMYLCASSSGLQNEQFFGPGTRLTVL.

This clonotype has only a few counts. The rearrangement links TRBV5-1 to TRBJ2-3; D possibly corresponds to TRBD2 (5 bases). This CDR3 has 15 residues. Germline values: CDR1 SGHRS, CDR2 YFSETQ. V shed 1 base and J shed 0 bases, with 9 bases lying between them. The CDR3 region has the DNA TGCGCCAGCAGCTTGACCGGGGATAGCACAGATACGCAGTATTTT. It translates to CASSLTGDSTDTQYF.

CDR3 bases: TGTGCCAGCAGTCCCGCCGGGGGTGGCTACACCTTC. Translating gives CASSPAGGGYTF. This chain joins TRBV12-3 or TRBV12-4 and TRBJ1-2, with D possibly matching TRBD1 (5 bases). V was pared by 5 bases and J by 7 bases, with 11 bases between. CDR3 length: 12 residues.

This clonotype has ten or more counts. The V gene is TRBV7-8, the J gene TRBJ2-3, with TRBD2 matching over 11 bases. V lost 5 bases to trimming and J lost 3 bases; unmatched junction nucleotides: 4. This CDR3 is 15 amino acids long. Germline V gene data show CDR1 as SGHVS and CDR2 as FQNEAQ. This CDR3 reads CASSQLAGETDTQYF. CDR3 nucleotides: TGTGCCAGCAGCCAACTAGCGGGGGAGACAGATACGCAGTATTTT.

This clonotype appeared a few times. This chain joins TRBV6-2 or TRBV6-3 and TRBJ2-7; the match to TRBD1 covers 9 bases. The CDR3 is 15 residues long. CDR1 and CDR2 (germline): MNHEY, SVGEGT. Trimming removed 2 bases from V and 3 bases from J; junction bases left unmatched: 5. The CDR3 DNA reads TGTGCCAGCAGTTACGGGGACAGGGCGAGCTACGAGCAGTACGTC. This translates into CASSYGDRASYEQYV.

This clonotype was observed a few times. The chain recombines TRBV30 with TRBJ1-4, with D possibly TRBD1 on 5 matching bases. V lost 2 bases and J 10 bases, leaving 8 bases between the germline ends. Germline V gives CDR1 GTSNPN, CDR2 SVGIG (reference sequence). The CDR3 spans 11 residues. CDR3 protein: CAWSLGGKLFF. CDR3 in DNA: TGTGCCTGGAGTCTCGGGGGAAAACTGTTTTTT.

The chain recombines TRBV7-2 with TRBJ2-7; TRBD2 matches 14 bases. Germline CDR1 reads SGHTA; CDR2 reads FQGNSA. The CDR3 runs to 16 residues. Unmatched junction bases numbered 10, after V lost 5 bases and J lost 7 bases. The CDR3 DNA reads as TGTGCCAGCAGCCCTAGGACTAGCGGGGGGCCTAGGGAGCAGTACTTC. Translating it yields CASSPRTSGGPREQYF.

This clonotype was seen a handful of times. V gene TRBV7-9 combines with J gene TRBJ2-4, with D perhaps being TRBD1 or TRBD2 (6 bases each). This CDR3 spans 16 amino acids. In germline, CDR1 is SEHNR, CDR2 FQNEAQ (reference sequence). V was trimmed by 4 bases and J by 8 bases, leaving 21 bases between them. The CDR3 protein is CASSSRRGRHADIQYF. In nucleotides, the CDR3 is TGTGCCAGCAGCTCGCGCCGGGGGCGCCATGCCGACATTCAGTACTTC.

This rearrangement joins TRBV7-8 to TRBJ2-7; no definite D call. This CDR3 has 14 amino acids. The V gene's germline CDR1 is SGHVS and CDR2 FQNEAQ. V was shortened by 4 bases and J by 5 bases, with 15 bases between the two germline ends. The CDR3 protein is CASSSSRVEHEQYF. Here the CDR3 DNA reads TGTGCCAGCAGCTCGAGTCGTGTGGAACACGAGCAGTACTTC.

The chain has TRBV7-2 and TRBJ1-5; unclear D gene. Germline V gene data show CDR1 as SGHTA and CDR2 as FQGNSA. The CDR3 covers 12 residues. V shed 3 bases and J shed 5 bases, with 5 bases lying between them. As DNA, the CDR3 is TGTGCCAGCAGCTTTGGGTATCAGCCCCAGCATTTT. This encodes CASSFGYQPQHF.

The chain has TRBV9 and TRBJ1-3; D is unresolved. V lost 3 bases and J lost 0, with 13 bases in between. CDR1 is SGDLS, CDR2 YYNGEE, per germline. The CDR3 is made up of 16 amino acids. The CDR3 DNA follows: TGTGCCAGCAGCGAAGACACGGCTTCCTCTGGAAACACCATATATTTT. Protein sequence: CASSEDTASSGNTIYF.

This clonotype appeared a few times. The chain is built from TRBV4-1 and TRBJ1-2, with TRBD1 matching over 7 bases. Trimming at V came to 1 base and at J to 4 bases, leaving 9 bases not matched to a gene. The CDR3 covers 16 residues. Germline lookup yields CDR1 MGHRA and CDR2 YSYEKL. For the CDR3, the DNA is TGCGCCAGCAGCCAAGTCGTCCGCGCAGGGGGCTATGGCTACACCTTC. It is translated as CASSQVVRAGGYGYTF.

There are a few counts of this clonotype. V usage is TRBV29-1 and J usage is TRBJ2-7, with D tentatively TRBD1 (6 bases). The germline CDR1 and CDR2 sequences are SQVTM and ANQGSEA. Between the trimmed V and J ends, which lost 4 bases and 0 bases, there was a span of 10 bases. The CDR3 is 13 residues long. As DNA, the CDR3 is TGCAGCGTTGGAGGGGGTAGCTCCTACGAGCAGTACTTC. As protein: CSVGGGSSYEQYF.

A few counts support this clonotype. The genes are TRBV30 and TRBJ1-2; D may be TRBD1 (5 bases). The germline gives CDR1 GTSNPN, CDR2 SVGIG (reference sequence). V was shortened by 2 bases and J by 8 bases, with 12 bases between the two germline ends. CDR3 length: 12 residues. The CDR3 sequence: CAWSTGGEGYTF. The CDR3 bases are TGTGCCTGGAGTACGGGGGGAGAAGGCTACACCTTC. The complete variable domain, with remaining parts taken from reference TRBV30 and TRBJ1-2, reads SQTIHQWPATLVQPVGSPLSLECTVEGTSNPNLYWYRQAAGRGLQLLFYSVGIGQISSEVPQNLSASRPQDRQFILSSKKLLLSDSGFYLCAWSTGGEGYTFGSGTRLTVV.

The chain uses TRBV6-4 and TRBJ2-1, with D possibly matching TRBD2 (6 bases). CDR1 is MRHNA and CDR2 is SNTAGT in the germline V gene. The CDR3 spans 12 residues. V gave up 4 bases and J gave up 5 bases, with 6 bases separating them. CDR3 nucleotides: TGTGCCAGCAGTGCGGGGGACAATGAGCAGTTCTTC. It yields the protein CASSAGDNEQFF.